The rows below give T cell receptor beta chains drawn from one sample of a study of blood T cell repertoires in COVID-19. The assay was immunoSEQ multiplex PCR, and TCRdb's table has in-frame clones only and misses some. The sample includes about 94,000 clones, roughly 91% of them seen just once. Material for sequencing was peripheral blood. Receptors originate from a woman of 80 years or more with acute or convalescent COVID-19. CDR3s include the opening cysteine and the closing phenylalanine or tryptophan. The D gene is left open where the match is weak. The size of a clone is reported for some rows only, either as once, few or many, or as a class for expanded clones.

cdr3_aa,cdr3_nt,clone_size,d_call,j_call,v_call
CASSLQAPGGNQPQHF,TGTGCCAGCAGCTTACAGGCTCCGGGGGGCAATCAGCCCCAGCATTTT,.,.,TRBJ1-5,TRBV7-9
CASSYSRARENIQYF,TGTGCCAGCAGTTACTCGCGGGCGCGGGAAAACATTCAGTACTTC,.,.,TRBJ2-4,TRBV6-2/TRBV6-3
CASSLAGGGEFF,TGTGCCAGCAGTCTCGCGGGGGGCGGGGAGTTCTTC,.,TRBD2,TRBJ2-1,TRBV6-5
CASSGGGGATDTQYF,TGTGCCAGCAGCGGTGGTGGGGGGGCCACAGATACGCAGTATTTT,.,.,TRBJ2-3,TRBV9
CASSVADSYEQYF,TGTGCCAGCAGCGTAGCAGACTCCTACGAGCAGTACTTC,.,.,TRBJ2-7,TRBV9
CASSQEGTGLGNQPQHF,TGTGCCAGCAGCCAAGAAGGTACCGGGTTGGGCAATCAGCCCCAGCATTTT,.,.,TRBJ1-5,TRBV4-2
CASSAGGGRTYEQYF,TGTGCCAGCAGTGCTGGCGGGGGAAGAACCTACGAGCAGTACTTC,.,TRBD2,TRBJ2-7,TRBV6-2/TRBV6-3
CASSARGGGQETQYF,TGTGCCAGCAGCGCCAGGGGTGGGGGCCAAGAGACCCAGTACTTC,.,.,TRBJ2-5,TRBV2
CASSPSPRQMNTEAFF,TGTGCCAGCTCACCTTCTCCCCGACAGATGAACACTGAAGCTTTCTTT,.,.,TRBJ1-1,TRBV18
CASSGDIGGTEAFF,TGCGCCAGCAGCGGCGACATAGGGGGCACTGAAGCTTTCTTT,few,.,TRBJ1-1,TRBV5-1
CASSRLAPTGPGELFF,TGTGCCAGCTCCCGACTAGCCCCTACGGGGCCCGGGGAGCTGTTTTTT,.,TRBD2,TRBJ2-2,TRBV18
CASSQKKSPGRDEQYF,TGTGCCAGCAGCCAAAAAAAGAGCCCAGGGAGGGACGAGCAGTACTTC,.,TRBD2,TRBJ2-7,TRBV14
CASSLSGVLNYEQYF,TGTGCCAGCAGTTTAAGCGGGGTACTCAACTACGAGCAGTACTTC,once,TRBD2,TRBJ2-7,TRBV6-2/TRBV6-3
CASISGAAGGAEQFF,TGTGCCAGTATATCCGGGGCAGCGGGAGGAGCTGAGCAGTTCTTC,few,TRBD2,TRBJ2-1,TRBV19
CASSYRDSTDTQYF,TGTGCCAGCAGCTACAGGGATAGCACAGATACGCAGTATTTT,.,.,TRBJ2-3,TRBV7-2
CASSHGTSGPTDTQYF,TGTGCCAGCAGCCATGGGACTAGCGGACCCACAGATACGCAGTATTTT,once,TRBD2,TRBJ2-3,TRBV4-2
CASSEVNSNQPQHF,TGTGCCAGCAGTGAAGTGAACTCTAATCAGCCCCAGCATTTT,.,.,TRBJ1-5,TRBV6-1
CASSPTFERESETQYF,TGTGCCAGCAGCCCAACATTTGAGCGGGAGAGCGAGACCCAGTACTTC,.,TRBD2,TRBJ2-5,TRBV3-1/TRBV3-2
CSVGGQGKYEKLFF,TGCAGCGTTGGCGGACAGGGGAAATACGAAAAACTGTTTTTT,.,TRBD1,TRBJ1-4,TRBV29-1
CSVGGQGAGYTF,TGCAGCGTTGGTGGACAGGGGGCTGGCTACACCTTC,few,TRBD1,TRBJ1-2,TRBV29-1
CASRLTGTGWNEQFF,TGTGCCAGCAGACTAACCGGGACAGGGTGGAATGAGCAGTTCTTC,.,TRBD1,TRBJ2-1,TRBV27
CASSNQGNYEQYF,TGTGCCAGTAGCAACCAGGGTAACTACGAGCAGTACTTC,.,.,TRBJ2-7,TRBV19
CASSLVGPSGGASSLVEQFF,TGTGCCAGCAGCTTAGTCGGGCCTAGCGGGGGGGCCTCTTCCCTTGTTGAGCAGTTCTTC,.,TRBD2,TRBJ2-1,TRBV11-3
CASSLVGRVIRETQYF,TGTGCCAGCAGCTTAGTGGGCAGGGTGATCAGAGAGACCCAGTACTTC,.,.,TRBJ2-5,TRBV7-2
CASSPAGKNSQPQHF,TGTGCCAGCTCACCGGCAGGGAAAAACAGTCAGCCCCAGCATTTT,.,.,TRBJ1-5,TRBV18
CASSFSGTTYEQYF,TGTGCCAGCAGCTTCTCCGGGACAACCTACGAGCAGTACTTC,.,.,TRBJ2-7,TRBV7-9